Each of the 25 T cell receptor beta chains below was sequenced from the same sample in a study of TIL therapy for anti-PD-1-resistant metastatic lung cancer. The sample's time point: pre-treatment sample, taken before nivolumab and TIL therapy. The libraries were made with immunoSEQ v3. Clones were sequenced by immunoSEQ multiplex PCR, and TCRdb holds only the in-frame ones, with some missing. Seen here are around 20,000 clones, about three quarters observed once, and the top ten hold roughly 7.1%. Sequences were derived from blood, sampled at baseline. These receptors were taken from a person between 25 and 79 years old with non-small cell lung cancer.

V and J are TRBV4-1 and TRBJ2-4; TRBD1 might be the D (6 bases). The germline V gene encodes CDR1 MGHRA and CDR2 YSYEKL. Trimming left V 3 bases short and J 5 bases short, with 8 bases between. The CDR3 extends over 13 amino acids. Here the CDR3 DNA reads TGCGCCAGCAGCCATCCAGGGGAAAACATTCAGTACTTC. Translated, it gives CASSHPGENIQYF.

This chain connects TRBV6-5 to TRBJ2-7; TRBD2 aligns across 7 bases. Germline V CDR1 and CDR2: MNHEY, SVGAGI. The length of the CDR3 is 15 residues. J was trimmed by 6 bases and V by 6 bases; bases with no gene match: 14. CDR3: CASSSRGGRSGEQYF. The CDR3 nucleotides are TGTGCCAGCAGCTCACGGGGCGGGAGAAGTGGCGAGCAGTACTTC.

The chain recombines TRBV2 with TRBJ2-2, with D perhaps given as TRBD1 or TRBD2 (6 bases each). The CDR3 has 13 residues. CDR1 and CDR2 (germline): SNHLY, FYNNEI. Trimming pared 10 bases from V and 3 bases from J, leaving 12 bases between. The CDR3 nucleotides read TGTGCCACCAGGGGAGGCGACACCGGGGAGCTGTTTTTT. Protein product: CATRGGDTGELFF.

This chain joins TRBV28 and TRBJ2-7; D unclear. Trimming removed 6 bases from V and 4 bases from J, with 10 bases in between. The CDR3 is 12 residues long. The V gene's germline CDR1 is MDHEN and CDR2 SYDVKM. CDR3 sequence: CASSMIVYEQYF. The CDR3 DNA reads as TGTGCCAGCAGCATGATAGTTTACGAGCAGTACTTC.

The table lists this clone with a few counts. The gene calls are TRBV7-3 and TRBJ2-7; TRBD2 is a possible D gene (6 bases). V was cut by 2 bases and J by 7 bases, with 12 bases left in between. This CDR3 region has 13 residues. CDR1 and CDR2 (germline): SGHTA, FQGTGA. The CDR3 DNA reads TGTGCCAGCAGCTTAGCCCTTGGAGGGGAGCAGTACTTC. It codes for CASSLALGGEQYF.

This clone showed up just a few times. The CDR3 is CASSSRGGTSVEQYF. CDR3 in DNA: TGTGCCAGCAGCTCACGAGGGGGGACCTCTGTCGAGCAGTACTTC. This chain connects TRBV7-9 to TRBJ2-7; either TRBD1 or TRBD2 may fit D (6 bases each). CDR3 size: 15 residues. Trimming took 4 bases from V and 6 from J, leaving 19 bases between them. CDR1 SEHNR and CDR2 FQNEAQ come from the germline V gene (reference sequence).

This chain links TRBV9 with TRBJ2-7; D perhaps matches TRBD1 (6 bases). This CDR3 is built from 13 residues. Trimming cost V 3 bases and J 2 bases, with 9 bases left between them. Germline V gene sequence: CDR1 SGDLS, CDR2 YYNGEE. The CDR3 nucleotides are TGTGCCAGCAGCGCACAGGGCGCCTACGAGCAGTACTTC. Its translation: CASSAQGAYEQYF.

This clone appeared once. The V and J genes are TRBV11-2 and TRBJ1-3, with D hard to call. The germline CDR1 and CDR2 sequences are SGHAT and FQNNGV. Between the trimmed V and J ends, which lost 5 bases and 0 bases, there was a span of 14 bases. The CDR3 is 16 amino acids. CDR3: CASSIYPGSSGNTIYF. In DNA, the CDR3 is TGTGCCAGCAGCATCTACCCGGGGAGCTCTGGAAACACCATATATTTT.

This clone was seen more than once but under ten times. The rearrangement links TRBV2 to TRBJ2-3, with D possibly TRBD2 on 5 matching bases. Looked up from germline, CDR1 is SNHLY and CDR2 is FYNNEI. V lost 7 bases, J lost 9 bases, and 14 bases lay in between. This CDR3 has 12 amino acids. CDR3 DNA: TGTGCCAGCACTTCCCCTCCGGGGACGCAGTATTTT. Residues: CASTSPPGTQYF.

This clone was seen a handful of times. The chain couples TRBV30 to TRBJ1-6; no clear D. The germline V gene has CDR1 GTSNPN and CDR2 SVGIG (reference sequence). The CDR3 has 12 residues. Trimming stripped 3 bases from V and 9 bases from J, with 9 bases between. The CDR3 is CAWRHPGSPLHF. CDR3 nucleotides: TGTGCCTGGAGACATCCAGGTTCACCCCTCCACTTT.

The V gene is TRBV29-1, the J gene TRBJ1-5, with D unresolved. The CDR3 loop spans 13 amino acids. Germline loops: CDR1 SQVTM, CDR2 ANQGSEA. Trimming pared 5 bases from V and 2 bases from J, leaving 10 bases between. The CDR3 sequence is CSVTGEGNQPQHF. Here the CDR3 DNA reads TGCAGCGTTACCGGGGAAGGCAATCAGCCCCAGCATTTT.

The genes are TRBV3-1 (or the pseudogene TRBV3-2) and TRBJ2-1, with 8 positions matching TRBD2. This CDR3 is 14 amino acids long. Per the germline V gene, CDR1 is LGHDT and CDR2 is YNNKEL (reference sequence). The V gene end was trimmed by 3 bases and the J gene end by 6 bases; junction bases not matched to a gene: 4. This chain's CDR3 is CASSHGTRSNEQFF. CDR3 coding DNA: TGTGCCAGCAGCCATGGGACTAGATCCAATGAGCAGTTCTTC.

V is TRBV10-1 and J is TRBJ1-2, with D uncertain. Germline values: CDR1 WNHNN, CDR2 SYGVQD (reference sequence). V gave up 4 bases and J gave up 5 bases, with 11 bases separating them. CDR3 size: 13 residues. The CDR3 DNA sequence: TGCGCCAGCAGTGTCTTATATCGATATGGCTACACCTTC. Encoded protein: CASSVLYRYGYTF.

This clone was counted only a few times. The chain uses TRBV19 and TRBJ1-2; D might be TRBD1 (6 bases). The V gene's germline CDR1 is LNHDA and CDR2 SQIVND (reference sequence). This CDR3 is built from 14 residues. V was pared by 5 bases and J by 0 bases, with 10 bases between. CDR3 sequence (DNA): TGTGCCAGTAGTTGGAACAGGGCTAACTATGGCTACACCTTC. This codes for CASSWNRANYGYTF.

Here the CDR3 reads CASSLRGRTSGRGGEQFF. The CDR3 bases are TGTGCCAGCAGTTTACGGGGTCGGACTAGCGGGAGGGGAGGTGAGCAGTTCTTC. V gene TRBV27 combines with J gene TRBJ2-1; TRBD2 aligns across 15 bases. Looked up from germline, CDR1 is MNHEY and CDR2 is SMNVEV (reference sequence). The CDR3 extends over 18 amino acids. Trimming took 2 bases from V and 9 from J; bases not matched to a gene: 11.

The chain employs TRBV7-8 and TRBJ2-1; 10 nucleotides match TRBD2. CDR3 length: 15 amino acids. V was pared by 5 bases and J by 10 bases, with 11 bases of the junction left unmatched. CDR1 is SGHVS and CDR2 is FQNEAQ in the germline V gene. CDR3 protein: CASSAPGLARWEQFF. The CDR3 DNA is TGTGCCAGCAGCGCCCCGGGACTAGCGAGATGGGAGCAGTTCTTC.

The V and J genes are TRBV9 and TRBJ2-3, with D possibly TRBD2 on 6 matching bases. The CDR3 runs to 17 residues. V was shortened by 3 bases and J by 2 bases, with 19 bases between the two germline ends. Germline-derived CDR1 and CDR2 are SGDLS and YYNGEE. CDR3 in amino acids: CASSARGSIGATDTQYF. The CDR3 nucleotides are TGTGCCAGCAGCGCGCGGGGCTCTATAGGGGCCACAGATACGCAGTATTTT.

The V gene is TRBV9, the J gene TRBJ2-7; tentatively, D is TRBD1 or TRBD2 (7 bases each). V was cut by 2 bases and J by 2 bases, with 11 bases left in between. Germline V gives CDR1 SGDLS, CDR2 YYNGEE. The CDR3 runs 14 residues. DNA of the CDR3: TGTGCCAGCAGCGTTCAGGGGGGGACCTACGAGCAGTACTTC. This gives the protein CASSVQGGTYEQYF.

The chain has TRBV2 and TRBJ1-5; D remains unclear. The germline V gene has CDR1 SNHLY and CDR2 FYNNEI. Trimming removed 5 bases from V and 0 bases from J, with 5 bases in between. The CDR3 spans 13 residues. In DNA form, the CDR3 reads TGTGCCAGCAGTTCCTTTAGCAATCAGCCCCAGCATTTT. It encodes CASSSFSNQPQHF.

This chain links TRBV7-2 with TRBJ2-2; 7 bases agree with TRBD2. The CDR3 consists of 15 residues. The germline gives CDR1 SGHTA, CDR2 FQGNSA. V lost 5 bases to trimming and J lost 4 bases; unmatched junction nucleotides: 7. This CDR3 is CASSLVLAATGELFF. CDR3 nucleotide sequence: TGTGCCAGCAGCCTCGTCCTAGCGGCCACCGGGGAGCTGTTTTTT.

V and J are TRBV18 and TRBJ2-7, with 7 bases lining up with TRBD1. V lost 1 base to trimming and J lost 5 bases; unmatched junction nucleotides: 8. The CDR3 has 15 residues. Germline CDR1 KGHSH, CDR2 LQKENI. The CDR3 coding sequence is TGTGCCAGCTCACCACAAACAGGGGTCGTCGACGAGCAGTACTTC. The encoded protein is CASSPQTGVVDEQYF.

V gene TRBV3-1 (or the pseudogene TRBV3-2) combines with J gene TRBJ1-5, with D maybe TRBD1 (6 bases). V lost 0 bases, J lost 4 bases, and 13 bases lay in between. The CDR3 sequence is 16 residues long. CDR1 and CDR2 (germline): LGHDT, YNNKEL (reference sequence). Here the CDR3 reads CASSQEVGGANQPQHF. CDR3 in DNA: TGTGCCAGCAGCCAAGAAGTTGGGGGGGCGAATCAGCCCCAGCATTTT.

The rearrangement uses TRBV7-9 and TRBJ2-2, with TRBD2 matching over 8 bases. V lost 2 bases to trimming and J lost 5 bases; unmatched junction nucleotides: 1. The CDR3 extends over 14 amino acids. In germline, CDR1 is SEHNR, CDR2 FQNEAQ (reference sequence). The CDR3 sequence: CASSLPGGTGELFF. The CDR3 region has the DNA TGTGCCAGCAGCTTACCGGGGGGGACCGGGGAGCTGTTTTTT.

This clone came up a few times. A read error may produce the germline difference seen at one junction end. The genes are TRBV4-2 and TRBJ2-7, with TRBD2 identical over 9 bases. Germline lookup yields CDR1 LGHNA and CDR2 YNFKEQ. The CDR3 is 15 residues long. CDR3 protein: CASSQAGTSSNEQYF. CDR3 coding DNA: TGTGCCAGCAGCCAAGCCGGGACTAGCTCCAACGAGCAGTACTTC.

The chain joins TRBV7-6 to TRBJ2-2, with D perhaps TRBD1 or TRBD2 (7 bases each). The CDR3 runs 15 residues. V dropped 5 bases and J dropped 8 bases, with 18 bases sitting between them. CDR1 and CDR2 from the germline V gene are SGHVS and FNYEAQ. CDR3 nucleotides: TGTGCCAGCAGCCCAGGGGGACTATCCGCTGGGGAGCTGTTTTTT. Translating it yields CASSPGGLSAGELFF.